This passage covers 23 T cell receptor beta chains from one sample sequenced in a study of blood T cells in healthy people across ages. Sample-barcoded 5' priming and a J-beta primer mix drove a second PCR of about 7 to 11 cycles. TCRdb ran MiXCR on the 5' RACE reads and lists one entry per CDR3 protein. The sample holds roughly 1.9 million distinct CDR3 sequences, 39% seen once. Source material: blood. The receptors originated from a human donor in good health.

The chain has TRBV7-9 and TRBJ2-7, with 8 bases lining up with TRBD2. CDR3 length: 15 amino acids. CDR1 and CDR2 (germline): SEHNR, FQNEAQ (reference sequence). Trimming took 5 bases from V and 2 from J; bases not matched to a gene: 8. The CDR3 nucleotides read TGTGCCAGCAGCCGTAGCGGGGTGAGCCCCTACGAGCAGTACTTC. Translating it yields CASSRSGVSPYEQYF.

In its sample, this clonotype was seen many times. This rearrangement joins TRBV7-2 to TRBJ2-5; perhaps TRBD1 as D (5 bases). Germline V gene lookup returns CDR1 SGHTA and CDR2 FQGNSA. V shed 1 base and J shed 5 bases, with 8 bases lying between them. CDR3 length: 13 amino acids. CDR3 sequence: CASSLGRVETQYF. The DNA for the CDR3 is TGTGCCAGCAGCTTAGGCAGGGTTGAGACCCAGTACTTC.

On this clonotype itself: The junction departs from the called germline gene at one end, perhaps through a read error. CDR3 sequence reads: CASNDGGTGAFF. The CDR3 DNA follows: TGCGCCAGCAACGACGGCGGCACTGGAGCTTTCTTT. The gene calls are TRBV4-1 and TRBJ1-1; D remains unclear. Germline V gives CDR1 MGHRA, CDR2 YSYEKL. The CDR3 runs 12 residues.

Turning to this clonotype: The junction does not match germline at one end; this may be a read error. The rearrangement links TRBV5-6 to TRBJ2-1, with TRBD2 matching over 7 bases. This CDR3 is 14 amino acids long. Germline V gene lookup returns CDR1 SGHDT and CDR2 YYEEEE. CDR3 nucleotide sequence: TGTGCCAACAGCTTTTTGTGGGGGAGGGGTGAGCAGTTCTTC. It translates to CANSFLWGRGEQFF. Full variable domain (missing parts from reference TRBV5-6 and TRBJ2-1): DAGVTQSPTHLIKTRGQQVTLRCSPKSGHDTVSWYQQALGQGPQFIFQYYEEEERQRGNFPDRFSGHQFPNYSSELNVNALLLGDSALYLCANSFLWGRGEQFFGPGTRLTVL.

The chain employs TRBV7-9 and TRBJ2-3; D might be TRBD2 (6 bases). Germline V gene sequence: CDR1 SEHNR, CDR2 FQNEAQ (reference sequence). Trimming removed 8 bases at V and 5 bases at J, with 23 bases between. This CDR3 spans 16 amino acids. CDR3 loop: CASPPRSGGAGDTQYF. CDR3 in DNA: TGTGCCAGCCCCCCCCGGTCGGGCGGGGCCGGAGATACGCAGTATTTT.

In its sample, this clonotype was seen many times. The chain is built from TRBV29-1 and TRBJ2-3; D may be TRBD1 or TRBD2 (5 bases each). The CDR3 totals 13 residues. Germline V gene data show CDR1 as SQVTM and CDR2 as ANQGSEA. V lost 7 bases, J lost 0 bases, and 11 bases lay in between. The CDR3 DNA sequence: TGCAGCGGCCGGGACCTTAGCACAGATACGCAGTATTTT. Its protein is CSGRDLSTDTQYF.

This clonotype has more than one count but fewer than ten. The chain joins TRBV12-3 or TRBV12-4 to TRBJ1-2; D is unresolved. The CDR3 consists of 14 residues. Trimming took off 8 bases at V and 8 bases at J, with 21 bases between the two ends. The CDR3 sequence: CASSARAAWRGYTF. Written as DNA, the CDR3 is TGTGCCAGCTCCGCCCGGGCCGCCTGGCGGGGCTACACCTTC.

The chain has TRBV4-1 and TRBJ2-3; D gene unclear. Germline V gives CDR1 MGHRA, CDR2 YSYEKL. This CDR3 is built from 14 residues. V was trimmed by 1 base and J by 0 bases, leaving 5 bases between them. CDR3 bases: TGCGCCAGCAGCCAAGGTTGGAGCACAGATACGCAGTATTTT. It codes for CASSQGWSTDTQYF.

The chain joins TRBV20-1 to TRBJ2-5, with 8 bases that match TRBD2. CDR1 and CDR2 (germline): DFQATT, SNEGSKA (reference sequence). With 5 bases clipped from V and 2 bases from J, the junction kept 16 bases outside the gene matches. The CDR3 length is 17 residues. The CDR3 spells CSAGDLFTGGRQETQYF. The DNA of the CDR3 is TGCAGTGCTGGGGATCTTTTCACGGGGGGGAGGCAAGAGACCCAGTACTTC.

A note on this clonotype: A much larger clone lies one base from this, so it may be a read error. The chain combines TRBV4-1 with TRBJ2-7, with a possible D match to TRBD1 (6 bases). Germline CDR1 is MGHRA and CDR2 is YSYEKL. The CDR3 extends over 15 amino acids. The CDR3 sequence is CTSSQDLGQSYEQYF. Here the CDR3 DNA reads TGCACCAGCAGCCAAGATCTTGGACAGTCCTACGAGCAGTACTTC.

The chain links TRBV14 to TRBJ1-6, with D uncertain. V lost 6 bases, J lost 0 bases, and 15 bases lay in between. Germline V gives CDR1 SGHDN, CDR2 FVKESK. This CDR3 comprises 17 residues. CDR3 DNA: TGTGCCAGCAGTCAAAAAGCCCGTAGCTCCTATAATTCACCCCTCCACTTT. It specifies CASSQKARSSYNSPLHF.

The table lists this clonotype with a few counts. This chain links TRBV15 with TRBJ2-7, with 9 bases identical to TRBD1. V was clipped by 5 bases and J by 4 bases; unmatched bases: 6. The CDR3 runs 14 residues. Germline V gene sequence: CDR1 LNHNV, CDR2 YYDKDF (reference sequence). CDR3 DNA: TGTGCCACCAGCGCCGGGACAGGGACGTACGAGCAGTACTTC. Translated, it gives CATSAGTGTYEQYF.

This clonotype was observed a handful of times. The rearrangement links TRBV20-1 to TRBJ1-6; 12 bases match TRBD1. Germline V lookup: CDR1 DFQATT, CDR2 SNEGSKA (reference sequence). The V and J ends lost 5 bases and 7 bases, in that order; junction bases with no gene match: 3. The CDR3 has 14 amino acids. The CDR3 here is CSAGGQGANSPLHF. The CDR3 DNA reads as TGCAGTGCTGGGGGACAGGGGGCGAATTCACCCCTCCACTTT.

A few counts support this clonotype. The chain carries TRBV20-1 and TRBJ2-3; the match to TRBD1 covers 7 bases. The CDR3 contains 13 residues. The ends lost 8 bases at V and 4 bases at J; junction bases unmatched: 9. Per germline, CDR1 DFQATT and CDR2 SNEGSKA (reference sequence). CDR3 sequence reads: CSLTGISADTQYF. CDR3 DNA sequence: TGCAGTCTGACAGGGATTAGCGCAGATACGCAGTATTTT.

V gene TRBV7-6 combines with J gene TRBJ2-7; 9 nucleotides match TRBD1. V trimming: 5 bases; J trimming: 5 bases; junction bases outside the gene matches: 10. The CDR3 runs 15 residues. From germline, CDR1 is SGHVS and CDR2 FNYEAQ. The CDR3 DNA reads as TGTGCCAGCAGCGATACAAGACAGGGGGGCCACGAGCAGTACTTC. Its protein product is CASSDTRQGGHEQYF.

This clonotype was counted between two and nine times. A read error may be the cause here, since a much bigger clone is one base away. The rearrangement uses TRBV20-1 and TRBJ2-1; weak D call: TRBD1 (6 bases). The germline gives CDR1 DFQATT, CDR2 SNEGSKA (reference sequence). The CDR3 has 15 residues. The CDR3 DNA reads as TGCAGTGCCTGGACAGCCCCTAAATCCTACGATGAGCAGTTCTTC. This encodes CSAWTAPKSYDEQFF.

This clonotype was detected a few times. The chain joins TRBV27 to TRBJ2-3; D is uncertain. This CDR3 has 11 residues. V shed 8 bases and J shed 2 bases, with 5 bases lying between them. Looked up from germline, CDR1 is MNHEY and CDR2 is SMNVEV (reference sequence). The CDR3 bases are TGTGCCAGCTGGTACACAGATACGCAGTATTTT. Its protein product is CASWYTDTQYF.

Worth noting for this clonotype: A much larger clone lies a single base off, so this may be a read error. Here the CDR3 reads CSVADGYTF. CDR3 in DNA: TGCAGCGTTGCCGATGGCTACACCTTC. The chain has TRBV29-1 and TRBJ1-2; no reliable D call. Trimming stripped 4 bases from V and 6 bases from J, with 3 bases between. The germline V gene encodes CDR1 SQVTM and CDR2 ANQGSEA. This CDR3 region has 9 residues.

The V gene is TRBV4-2, the J gene TRBJ2-7; D gene ambiguous. The CDR3 has 16 residues. V gave up 4 bases and J gave up 2 bases, with 18 bases separating them. CDR1 is LGHNA and CDR2 is YNFKEQ in the germline V gene. CDR3 in amino acids: CASSPRQGQLAYEQYF. The DNA for the CDR3 is TGTGCCAGCAGCCCCCGCCAAGGGCAGCTAGCCTACGAGCAGTACTTC.

At least ten counts were recorded for this clonotype. The V gene is TRBV20-1, the J gene TRBJ1-2, with 10 positions matching TRBD1. Germline V gene data show CDR1 as DFQATT and CDR2 as SNEGSKA (reference sequence). Losses at the gene ends were 5 bases for V and 4 bases for J; bases not matched to a gene: 13. The CDR3 runs to 16 residues. CDR3 coding DNA: TGCAGTGCTCCACCGGGACAGGGGCTTACGTTCTATGGCTACACCTTC. It codes for CSAPPGQGLTFYGYTF.

V gene TRBV13 combines with J gene TRBJ2-3, with 8 bases matching TRBD2. CDR3 length: 14 residues. V shed 6 bases, J shed 2 bases, and the junction held 4 bases outside the gene matches. In germline, CDR1 is PRHDT, CDR2 FYEKMQ (reference sequence). CDR3 sequence reads: CASRRGGSTDTQYF. CDR3 DNA sequence: TGTGCCAGCAGACGCGGGGGGTCCACAGATACGCAGTATTTT.

This clonotype was observed a handful of times. The chain uses TRBV12-3 or TRBV12-4 and TRBJ2-1, with a weak D call TRBD1 (5 bases). The CDR3 consists of 15 residues. The ends were cut back, 3 bases at V and 5 bases at J, with 14 bases in the middle. The CDR3 protein is CASSFWQGPDNEQFF. DNA of the CDR3: TGTGCCAGCAGTTTTTGGCAGGGTCCCGACAATGAGCAGTTCTTC.

The V call is TRBV29-1, the J call TRBJ2-5; possibly TRBD1 or TRBD2 for D (7 bases each). The J call may be mistaken, given a closer DNA end match to TRBJ2-7. The CDR3 is made up of 14 amino acids. The germline V gene encodes CDR1 SQVTM and CDR2 ANQGSEA. CDR3 loop: CSVGGGSGTYEQYF. In DNA form, the CDR3 reads TGCAGCGTGGGAGGGGGCAGTGGAACCTACGAGCAGTACTTC.